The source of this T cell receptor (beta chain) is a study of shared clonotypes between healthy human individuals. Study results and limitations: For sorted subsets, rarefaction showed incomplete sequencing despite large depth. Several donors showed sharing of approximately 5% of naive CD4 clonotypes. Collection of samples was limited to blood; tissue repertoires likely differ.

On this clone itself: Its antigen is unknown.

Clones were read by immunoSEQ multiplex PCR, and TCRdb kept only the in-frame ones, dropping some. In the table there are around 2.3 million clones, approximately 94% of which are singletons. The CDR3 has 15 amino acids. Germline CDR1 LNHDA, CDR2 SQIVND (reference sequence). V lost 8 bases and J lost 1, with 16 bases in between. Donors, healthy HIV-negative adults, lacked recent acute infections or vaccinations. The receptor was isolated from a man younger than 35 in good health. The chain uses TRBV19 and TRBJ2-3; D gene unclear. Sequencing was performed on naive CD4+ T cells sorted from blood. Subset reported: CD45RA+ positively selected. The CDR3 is CASSAAPPRTDTQYF. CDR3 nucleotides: TGTGCCAGTTCCGCAGCGCCGCCCCGCACAGATACGCAGTATTTT.